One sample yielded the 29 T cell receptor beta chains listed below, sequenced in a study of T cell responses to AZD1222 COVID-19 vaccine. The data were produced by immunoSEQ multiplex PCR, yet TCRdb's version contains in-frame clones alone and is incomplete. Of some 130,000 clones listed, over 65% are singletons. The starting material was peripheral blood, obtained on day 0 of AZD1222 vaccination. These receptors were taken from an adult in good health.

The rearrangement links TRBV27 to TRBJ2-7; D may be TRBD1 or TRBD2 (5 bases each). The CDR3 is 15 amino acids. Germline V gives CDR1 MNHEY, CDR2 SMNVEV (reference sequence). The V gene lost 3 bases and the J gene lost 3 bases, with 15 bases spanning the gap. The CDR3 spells CASSFLGTPSYEQYF. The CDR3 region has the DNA TGTGCCAGCAGTTTCCTGGGGACCCCGAGCTACGAGCAGTACTTC.

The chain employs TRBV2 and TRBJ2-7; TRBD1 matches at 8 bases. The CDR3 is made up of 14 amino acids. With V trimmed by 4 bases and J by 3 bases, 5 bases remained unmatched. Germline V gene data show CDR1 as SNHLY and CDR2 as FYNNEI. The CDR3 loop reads CASSVGTGVYEQYF. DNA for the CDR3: TGTGCCAGCAGTGTTGGGACAGGAGTCTACGAGCAGTACTTC.

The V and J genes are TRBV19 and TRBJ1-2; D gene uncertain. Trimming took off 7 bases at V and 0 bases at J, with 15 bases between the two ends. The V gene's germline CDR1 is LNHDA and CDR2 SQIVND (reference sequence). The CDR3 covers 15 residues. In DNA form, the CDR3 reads TGTGCCAGTATTACGACGGAGCCTTCTAACTATGGCTACACCTTC. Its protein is CASITTEPSNYGYTF.

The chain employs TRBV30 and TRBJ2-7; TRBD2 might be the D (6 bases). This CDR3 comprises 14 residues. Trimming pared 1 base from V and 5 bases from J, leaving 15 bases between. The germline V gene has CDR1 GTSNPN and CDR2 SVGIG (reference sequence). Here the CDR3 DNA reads TGTGCCTGGAGTGCTGGTGGGCCGGGGGACGAGCAGTACTTC. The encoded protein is CAWSAGGPGDEQYF.

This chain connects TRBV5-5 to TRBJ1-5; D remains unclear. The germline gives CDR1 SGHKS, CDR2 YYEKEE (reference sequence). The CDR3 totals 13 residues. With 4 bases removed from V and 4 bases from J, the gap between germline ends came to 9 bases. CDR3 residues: CASSQTGNQPQHF. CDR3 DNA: TGTGCCAGCAGCCAGACGGGGAATCAGCCCCAGCATTTT. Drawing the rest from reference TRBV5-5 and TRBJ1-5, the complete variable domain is DAGVTQSPTHLIKTRGQQVTLRCSPISGHKSVSWYQQVLGQGPQFIFQYYEKEERGRGNFPDRFSARQFPNYSSELNVNALLLGDSALYLCASSQTGNQPQHFGDGTRLSIL.

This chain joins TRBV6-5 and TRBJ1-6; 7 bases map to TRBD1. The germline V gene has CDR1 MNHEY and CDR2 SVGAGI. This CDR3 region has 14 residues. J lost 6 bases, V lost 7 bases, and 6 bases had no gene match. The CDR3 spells CASTLGTANSPLHF. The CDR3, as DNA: TGTGCCAGCACCCTCGGGACAGCTAATTCACCCCTCCACTTT.

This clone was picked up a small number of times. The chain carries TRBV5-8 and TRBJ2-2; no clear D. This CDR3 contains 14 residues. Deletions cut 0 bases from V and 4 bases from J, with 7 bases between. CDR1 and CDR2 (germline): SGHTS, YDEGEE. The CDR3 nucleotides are TGTGCCAGCAGCTTGGATAGACTCACCGGGGAGCTGTTTTTT. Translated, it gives CASSLDRLTGELFF.

The CDR3 sequence: CASSSQRGNTEAFF. CDR3 in DNA: TGTGCCAGCAGTTCCCAGAGGGGGAACACTGAAGCTTTCTTT. The chain links TRBV6-5 to TRBJ1-1; TRBD1 is a possible D gene (5 bases). This CDR3 spans 14 amino acids. The V gene lost 4 bases and the J gene lost 1 base, with 10 bases spanning the gap. Germline V gene lookup returns CDR1 MNHEY and CDR2 SVGAGI.

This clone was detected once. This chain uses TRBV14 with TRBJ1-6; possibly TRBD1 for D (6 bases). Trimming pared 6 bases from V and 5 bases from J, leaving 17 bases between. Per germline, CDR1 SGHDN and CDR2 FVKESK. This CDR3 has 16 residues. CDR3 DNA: TGTGCCAGCAGTCCCTGGGGGCAGGGAAATAATTCACCCCTCCACTTT. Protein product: CASSPWGQGNNSPLHF.

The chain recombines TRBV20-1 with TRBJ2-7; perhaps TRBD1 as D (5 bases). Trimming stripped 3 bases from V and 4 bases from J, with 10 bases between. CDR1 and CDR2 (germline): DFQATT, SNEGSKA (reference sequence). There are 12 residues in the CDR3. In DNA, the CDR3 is TGCAGTGCTAGTCAGGGAACGTACGAGCAGTACTTC. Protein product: CSASQGTYEQYF.

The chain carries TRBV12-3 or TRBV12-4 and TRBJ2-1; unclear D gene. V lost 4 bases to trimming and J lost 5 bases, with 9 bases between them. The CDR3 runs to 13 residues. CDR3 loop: CASSYSQNNEQFF. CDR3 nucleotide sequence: TGTGCCAGCAGTTATAGTCAGAACAATGAGCAGTTCTTC.

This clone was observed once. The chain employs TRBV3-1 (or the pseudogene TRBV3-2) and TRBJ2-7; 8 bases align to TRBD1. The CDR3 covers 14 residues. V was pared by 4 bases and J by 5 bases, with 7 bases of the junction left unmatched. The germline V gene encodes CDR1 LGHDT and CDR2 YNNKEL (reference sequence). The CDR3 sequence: CASSLTGVGDEQYF. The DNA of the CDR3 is TGTGCCAGCAGCCTGACAGGGGTTGGTGACGAGCAGTACTTC.

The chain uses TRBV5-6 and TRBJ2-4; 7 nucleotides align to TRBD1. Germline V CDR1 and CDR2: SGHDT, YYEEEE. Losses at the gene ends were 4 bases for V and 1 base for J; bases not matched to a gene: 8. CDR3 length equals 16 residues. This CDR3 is CASSDSPTGAKNIQYF. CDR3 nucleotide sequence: TGTGCCAGCAGCGACAGCCCGACAGGGGCCAAAAACATTCAGTACTTC.

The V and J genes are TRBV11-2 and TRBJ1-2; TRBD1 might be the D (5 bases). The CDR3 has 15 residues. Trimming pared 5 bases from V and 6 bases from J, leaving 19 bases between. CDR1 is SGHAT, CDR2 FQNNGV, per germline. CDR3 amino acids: CASSVRGPKAHGYTF. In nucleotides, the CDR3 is TGTGCCAGCAGCGTCCGGGGCCCCAAGGCCCATGGCTACACCTTC.

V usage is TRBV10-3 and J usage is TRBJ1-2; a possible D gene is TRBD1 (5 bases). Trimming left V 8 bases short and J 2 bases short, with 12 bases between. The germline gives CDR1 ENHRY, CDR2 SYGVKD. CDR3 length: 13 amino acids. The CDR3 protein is CAISARANYGYTF. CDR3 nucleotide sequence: TGTGCCATCTCTGCCAGGGCGAACTATGGCTACACCTTC.

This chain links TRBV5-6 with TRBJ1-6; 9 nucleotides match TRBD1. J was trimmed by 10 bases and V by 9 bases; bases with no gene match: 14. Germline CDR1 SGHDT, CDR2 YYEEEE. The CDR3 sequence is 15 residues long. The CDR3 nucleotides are TGTGCCACCCGTCGTGGGGACAGGGCAGAGTCACCCCTCCACTTT. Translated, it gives CATRRGDRAESPLHF.

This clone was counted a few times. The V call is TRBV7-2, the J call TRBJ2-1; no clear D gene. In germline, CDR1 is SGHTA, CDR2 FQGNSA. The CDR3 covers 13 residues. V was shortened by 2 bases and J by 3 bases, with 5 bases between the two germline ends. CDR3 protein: CASSLLFYNEQFF. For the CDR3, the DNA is TGTGCCAGCAGCTTATTATTCTACAATGAGCAGTTCTTC.

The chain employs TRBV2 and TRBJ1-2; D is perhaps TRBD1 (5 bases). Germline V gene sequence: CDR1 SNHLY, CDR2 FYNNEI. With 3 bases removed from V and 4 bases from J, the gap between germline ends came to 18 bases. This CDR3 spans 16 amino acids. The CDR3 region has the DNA TGTGCCAGCAGTGAGGGGAGGGCCGGGGCTTTCTATGGCTACACCTTC. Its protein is CASSEGRAGAFYGYTF.

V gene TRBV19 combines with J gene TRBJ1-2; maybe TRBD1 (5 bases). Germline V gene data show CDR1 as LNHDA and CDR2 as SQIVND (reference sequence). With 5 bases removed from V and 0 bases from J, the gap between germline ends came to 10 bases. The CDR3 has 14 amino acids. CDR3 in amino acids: CASSLGRTNYGYTF. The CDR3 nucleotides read TGTGCCAGTAGTTTGGGACGGACTAACTATGGCTACACCTTC.

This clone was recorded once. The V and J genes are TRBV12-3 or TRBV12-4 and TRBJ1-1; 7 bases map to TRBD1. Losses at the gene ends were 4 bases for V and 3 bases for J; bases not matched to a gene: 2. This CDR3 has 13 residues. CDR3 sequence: CASSSQGYTEAFF. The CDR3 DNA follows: TGTGCCAGCAGTTCACAGGGGTACACTGAAGCTTTCTTT.

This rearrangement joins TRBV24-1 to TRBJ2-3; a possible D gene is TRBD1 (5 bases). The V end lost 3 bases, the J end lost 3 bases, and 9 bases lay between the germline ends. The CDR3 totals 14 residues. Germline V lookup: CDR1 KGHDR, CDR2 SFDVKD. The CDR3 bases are TGTGCCACCAGTGATGTAGGGGTAACAGATACGCAGTATTTT. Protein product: CATSDVGVTDTQYF.

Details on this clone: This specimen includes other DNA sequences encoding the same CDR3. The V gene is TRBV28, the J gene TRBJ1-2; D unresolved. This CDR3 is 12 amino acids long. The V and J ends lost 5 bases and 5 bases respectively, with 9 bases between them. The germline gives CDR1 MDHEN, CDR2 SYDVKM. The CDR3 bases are TGTGCCAGCAGTCCCTCCTCATATGGCTACACCTTC. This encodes CASSPSSYGYTF.

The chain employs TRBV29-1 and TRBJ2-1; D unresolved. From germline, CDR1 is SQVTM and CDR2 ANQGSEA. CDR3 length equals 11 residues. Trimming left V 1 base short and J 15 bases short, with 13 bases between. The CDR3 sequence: CSVEVPQGSFF. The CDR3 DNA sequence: TGCAGCGTTGAAGTTCCCCAAGGGTCGTTCTTC.

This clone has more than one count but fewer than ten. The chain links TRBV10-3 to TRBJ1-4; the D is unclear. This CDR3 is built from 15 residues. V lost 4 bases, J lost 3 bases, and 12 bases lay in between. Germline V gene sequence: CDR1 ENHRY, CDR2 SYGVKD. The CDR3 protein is CAISGRWPANEKLFF. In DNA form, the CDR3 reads TGTGCCATCAGTGGGCGGTGGCCCGCTAATGAAAAACTGTTTTTT.

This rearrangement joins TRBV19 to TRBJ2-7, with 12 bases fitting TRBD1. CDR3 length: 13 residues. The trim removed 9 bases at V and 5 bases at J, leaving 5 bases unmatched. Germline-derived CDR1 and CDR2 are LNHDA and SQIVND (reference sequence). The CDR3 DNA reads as TGTGCCAGCCGGGACAGGGGGCAGGACGAGCAGTACTTC. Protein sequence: CASRDRGQDEQYF.

CDR3 nucleotide sequence: TGCGCCAGCAGCCAGAATCCGGGACAGGGAATTGGAAACACCATATATTTT. It specifies CASSQNPGQGIGNTIYF. The chain combines TRBV4-1 with TRBJ1-3; TRBD1 aligns across 9 bases. Germline values: CDR1 MGHRA, CDR2 YSYEKL. The CDR3 is 17 residues long. Germline trimming cut 3 bases from V and 3 bases from J; bases unmatched to any gene: 9.

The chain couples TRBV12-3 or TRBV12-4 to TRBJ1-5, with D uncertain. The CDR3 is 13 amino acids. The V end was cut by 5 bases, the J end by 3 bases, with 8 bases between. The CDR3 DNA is TGTGCCAGCAGTCCCTACTTCAATCAGCCCCAGCATTTT. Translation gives CASSPYFNQPQHF.

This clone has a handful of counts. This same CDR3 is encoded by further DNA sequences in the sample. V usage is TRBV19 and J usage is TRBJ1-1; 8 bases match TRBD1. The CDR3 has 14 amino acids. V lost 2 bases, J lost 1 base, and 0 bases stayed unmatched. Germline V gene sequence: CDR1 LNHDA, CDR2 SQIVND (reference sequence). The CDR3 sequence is CASSIQGANTEAFF. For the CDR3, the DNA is TGTGCCAGTAGTATACAGGGGGCGAACACTGAAGCTTTCTTT.

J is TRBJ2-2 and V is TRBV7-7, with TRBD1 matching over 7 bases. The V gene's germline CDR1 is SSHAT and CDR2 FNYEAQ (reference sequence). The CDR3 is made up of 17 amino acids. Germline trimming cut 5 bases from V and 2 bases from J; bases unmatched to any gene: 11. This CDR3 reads CASSPYRQGYNTGELFF. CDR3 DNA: TGTGCCAGCAGCCCTTATCGACAGGGTTATAACACCGGGGAGCTGTTTTTT. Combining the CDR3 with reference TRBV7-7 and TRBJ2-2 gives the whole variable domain GAGVSQSPRYKVTKRGQDVTLRCDPISSHATLYWYQQALGQGPEFLTYFNYEAQPDKSGLPSDRFSAERPEGSISTLTIQRTEQRDSAMYRCASSPYRQGYNTGELFFGEGSRLTVL.